The T cell receptor (beta chain) under discussion was sequenced for a study of T cells expressing NK-cell markers. Study-level points and caveats: In a handful of donors, dominant clonotypes made up about 25-65% of CD3+CD56-NKG2C+ cells.

A word on this clonotype: What it binds is not known.

TCRdb re-called the 5' RACE reads and gives one entry per CDR3 protein, without DNA. The sample totals about 410,000 distinct CDR3 sequences. The germline V gene has CDR1 MNHEY and CDR2 SVGAGI. CDR3 length: 14 amino acids. The receptor was isolated from a woman aged 50 to 60 in good health. The chain is built from TRBV6-5 and TRBJ2-7; the TCRdb D gene call, TRBD2, has no DNA to confirm it. Material for sequencing was blood T cells: a sorted CD56 or NKG2C T cell subset, CD4+ or CD8+ T cells, or bulk PBMC T cells (not recorded which). The CDR3 sequence: CASRYRGRPYEQYF.